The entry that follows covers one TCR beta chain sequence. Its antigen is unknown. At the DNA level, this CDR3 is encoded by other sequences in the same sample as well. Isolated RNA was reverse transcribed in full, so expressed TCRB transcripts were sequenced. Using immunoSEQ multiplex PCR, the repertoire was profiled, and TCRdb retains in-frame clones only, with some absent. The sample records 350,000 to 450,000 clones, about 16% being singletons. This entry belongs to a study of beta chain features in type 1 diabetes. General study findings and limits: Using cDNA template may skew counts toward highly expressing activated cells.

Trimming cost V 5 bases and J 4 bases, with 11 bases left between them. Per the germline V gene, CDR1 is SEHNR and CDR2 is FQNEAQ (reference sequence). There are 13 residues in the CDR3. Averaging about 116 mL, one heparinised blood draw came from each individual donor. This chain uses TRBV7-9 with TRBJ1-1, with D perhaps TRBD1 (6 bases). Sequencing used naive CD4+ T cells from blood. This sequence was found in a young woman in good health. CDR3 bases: TGTGCCAGCAGCCTACAGGGACGCACTGAAGCTTTCTTT. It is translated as CASSLQGRTEAFF. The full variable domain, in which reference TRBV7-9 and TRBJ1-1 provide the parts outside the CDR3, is DTGVSQNPRHKITKRGQNVTFRCDPISEHNRLYWYRQTLGQGPEFLTYFQNEAQLEKSRLLSDRFSAERPKGSFSTLEIQRTEQGDSAMYLCASSLQGRTEAFFGQGTRLTVV.